This TCR beta chain comes out of a study of regulatory T cells in long-lasting Graves disease. Study-level points and caveats: TCR diversity was lower in persistent than newly diagnosed Graves' disease.

Specified time point: newly diagnosed GD, antithyroid drugs for less than 3 months. RNA from PBMCs was the source of the TCR library. This clonotype came up many times. No antigen is known for it. The authors built TCR beta libraries using iRepertoire HTBI primers and Arm-PCR of CDR3 regions. In TCRdb, the multiplex PCR reads were re-called with MiXCR into one record per CDR3 protein. The data hold roughly 400,000 distinct CDR3 sequences, with roughly 15% observed a single time. The sample was also linked to a second study, of T cells in Graves' hyperthyroidism and ophthalmopathy. As reported in that work: Blood shared most expanded thyroid clonotypes above 0.001.

This TCR was recovered from a woman between 18 and 30 years old with Graves disease. Sequenced material: peripheral blood mononuclear cells (PBMCs), taken at new diagnosis, from a patient treated with antithyroid drugs.

CDR3 residues: CASSLGQRHGYTF. CDR3 nucleotide sequence: TGCGCCAGCAGCTTGGGACAGAGGCATGGCTACACCTTC. The chain carries TRBV5-1 and TRBJ1-2, with D tentatively TRBD1 (5 bases). Looked up from germline, CDR1 is SGHRS and CDR2 is YFSETQ. The length of the CDR3 is 13 residues. The V and J ends lost 0 bases and 6 bases respectively, with 9 bases between them.